Reported below is one T cell receptor beta chain. What it binds is unknown. Using immunoSEQ multiplex PCR, the repertoire was profiled, and TCRdb retains in-frame clones only, with some absent. The profile shows about 40,000 clones, around 87% of them singletons. Patients all relapsed after autologous stem cell transplantation, and there was variation in brentuximab vedotin exposure. The best responses consisted of complete response, partial response or progressive disease. The CDR3 loop spans 14 amino acids. Trimming shortened V by 1 base and J by 2 bases, and 8 bases separated the two germline ends. CDR1 is SGHRS and CDR2 is YFSETQ in the germline V gene. The data derive from a study of PD-1 blockade in classical Hodgkin lymphoma. Study-level points and caveats: Repertoire differences have undefined causes, possibly disease activity or prior therapy. Complete responders' baseline diversity resembled that of newly diagnosed patients.

The V gene is TRBV5-1, the J gene TRBJ2-3, with D unclear. The sequencing here drew on peripheral blood mononuclear cells (PBMCs), taken at baseline. The source of this sequence is a human donor with classical Hodgkin lymphoma. As DNA, the CDR3 is TGCGCCAGCAGCTTGCGCAGAGTCACAGATACGCAGTATTTT. This translates into CASSLRRVTDTQYF.